This T cell receptor (beta chain) came from a study of response to subunit inactivated influenza vaccine. Study-wide points: A suggestion made by the authors is that each seasonal influenza vaccination recruits few new T cells.

A few counts support this clonotype. The antigen is undetermined. TCRdb ran MiXCR on the RT-PCR reads and lists one entry per CDR3 protein. The sample lists more than 400,000 distinct CDR3 sequences; roughly 7.6% were seen once. The starting material was PBMCs from blood, obtained less than 30 months after vaccination. This TCR was recovered from a man in his fifties or sixties who received an inactivated influenza vaccine.

The CDR3 loop reads CASSSGLIMSYEQYF. CDR3 sequence (DNA): TGTGCCAGCAGCTCGGGACTTATCATGTCCTACGAGCAGTACTTC. The chain combines TRBV2 with TRBJ2-7; a weak D match, TRBD2 (6 bases). V lost 6 bases and J lost 1, with 16 bases in between. The germline CDR1 and CDR2 sequences are SNHLY and FYNNEI. This CDR3 is 15 amino acids long.